This T cell receptor (beta chain) emerged from a study of CXCR3-negative and CXCR3-positive naive CD8 T cells. Study-level points and caveats: Diversity in memory CD8+ cells fell much lower than the comparably high levels seen in both naive subsets.

The TRB cDNA libraries were prepared by 5' RACE with UMI labels. TCRdb re-analyzed the 5' RACE reads; it lists each CDR3 protein once, without DNA. This sample carries around 47,000 distinct CDR3 sequences, with over 12% going to the ten biggest clones. For this clonotype: No antigen is known for it.

Germline loops: CDR1 MNHEY, CDR2 SVGAGI. The CDR3 spans 15 residues. This TCR was recovered from a human donor in good health. Some clones in this sample may be carry-over from other donors' samples. The specimen was memory CD8+ T cells from blood. This chain uses TRBV6-5 with TRBJ2-3; there is no DNA to check the TCRdb D call of TRBD1. CDR3 region: CASSYNEGASDTQYF.